The present TCR beta chain was sequenced within a study of early T cells in non-severe SARS-CoV-2 infection (dated by TCRdb to about 2021). Broadly, across the study: Because TCR sequencing was done on bulk RNA from unsorted whole blood, the alpha and beta chains could not be paired.

This clonotype was picked up many times. The clone's antigen remains unknown. The input lacks base qualities; no much larger clone sits a single base away. From its cysteine to its phenylalanine, the CDR3 spans 13 amino acids. Only the CDR3 DNA is retained, 39 bases long and in frame from the first base. In the germline V gene, CDR1 corresponds to SGHTA and CDR2 to FQGNSA. The junction shows trimming of 2 bases on V and 5 bases on J, plus 6 bases between the germline ends. Libraries were built with 5' RACE. The run used a NextSeq 500. To correct for sequencing error and PCR bias, the TCR library protocol tagged individual cDNA molecules with unique molecular identifiers. Both TCR alpha and beta chains were sequenced, and tight co-correlation was observed between alpha and beta sequence abundances in each sample. In the source study's methods: Decombinator V4 was used to annotate TCR sequences for V gene, J gene and CDR3. Expanded TCRs were defined as changing significantly between any two time points under a Poisson model with p below 0.0001. TCR abundances were normalised to the total number of TCRs sequenced per sample and expressed as counts per million. TRAV1-2 paired with TRAJ12, TRAJ20 or TRAJ33 defined MAIT TCRs, while TRAV10 paired with TRAJ18 defined iNKT TCRs. VDJdb, accessed 1 November 2021, was searched for CMV, EBV and SARS-CoV-2 annotated TCRs, excluding TCRs annotated for multiple antigens. The raw public reads went through TCRdb reprocessing: fastp at Q25, MiXCR clone calling, in-frame beta chains kept. Rows are combined by CDR3 protein, so each entry shows the most common genes and DNA. TCRdb's processing, not the authors', yielded these V and J calls. Here the sample has roughly 34,000 distinct CDR3 sequences; approximately 4.4% occur a single time. The ten largest clones represent 7.9% of the sample.

The study was a case-control design nested within a healthcare worker cohort in London, UK, with weekly nasopharyngeal swab PCR tests and blood sampling. Between 23 and 31 March 2020, the week of the UK lockdown, healthcare workers were enrolled and then followed up weekly for as long as 16 weeks. Overall study results and their limits: Matching against VDJdb was skewed toward anti-spike CD8 responses, likely underestimated virus-specific expansions, and missed private and CD4 specificities.

The sequence was obtained from an adult who was a healthcare worker with PCR-confirmed SARS-CoV-2 infection or an uninfected control (not recorded which). The sample consisted of whole blood. Here the chain combines TRBV7-2 and TRBJ2-2; TRBD1 might be the D gene, on 6 matching bases. The CDR3 region: CASSLQGTGELFF. The sequence in DNA is TGTGCCAGCAGCTTACAGGGGACCGGGGAGCTGTTTTTT.